The rows below give T cell receptor beta chains drawn from one sample of a study of shared clonotypes between healthy human individuals. TCRdb's table, derived via immunoSEQ multiplex PCR, lists solely in-frame clones and lacks some. This sample has 2 million to 2.5 million clones; 85% to 95% occur once, and the top ten carry 0.1% to 0.15%. The sequencing input was naive CD4+ T cells sorted from blood. These receptors all stem from a man aged 18 to 29 in good health. CDR3s include the opening cysteine and the closing phenylalanine or tryptophan. D genes are given only for firm matches. Some rows have no size entry. The others give once, few or many, or a class for an expanded clone.

clone size | J gene | D gene | V gene | CDR3 protein | CDR3 DNA
- | TRBJ2-6 | - | TRBV7-9 | CASSWTGANVLTF | TGTGCCAGCAGCTGGACTGGGGCCAACGTCCTGACTTTC
- | TRBJ2-5 | - | TRBV2 | CASSGPEQETQYF | TGTGCCAGCAGTGGCCCGGAACAAGAGACCCAGTACTTC
- | TRBJ2-1 | TRBD1 | TRBV5-1 | CASSLEPDRGRRYNEQFF | TGCGCCAGCAGCTTGGAACCGGACAGGGGGCGGCGTTACAATGAGCAGTTCTTC
once | TRBJ2-1 | - | TRBV18 | CASSPGPGSIADEQFF | TGTGCCAGCTCACCCGGTCCGGGGTCCATTGCAGATGAGCAGTTCTTC
- | TRBJ2-3 | - | TRBV29-1 | CSVEVSTDTQYF | TGCAGCGTTGAAGTTAGCACAGATACGCAGTATTTT
- | TRBJ2-6 | - | TRBV5-1 | CASSRTASGANVLTF | TGCGCCAGCAGCCGGACAGCCTCTGGGGCCAACGTCCTGACTTTC
- | TRBJ2-1 | TRBD2 | TRBV7-2 | CASSWTSGGVTSYNEQFF | TGTGCCAGCAGCTGGACTAGCGGGGGGGTAACCTCCTACAATGAGCAGTTCTTC
- | TRBJ2-7 | - | TRBV10-3 | CAINDRPGEQYF | TGTGCCATCAATGATCGTCCGGGTGAGCAGTACTTC
- | TRBJ2-3 | - | TRBV5-4 | CASSLSGTDTQYF | TGTGCCAGCAGCTTGTCGGGCACAGATACGCAGTATTTT
- | TRBJ2-5 | TRBD1 | TRBV27 | CASSSTGAPQETQYF | TGTGCCAGCAGTTCGACAGGGGCCCCCCAAGAGACCCAGTACTTC
- | TRBJ1-2 | - | TRBV5-4 | CASSLEGYGYTF | TGTGCCAGCAGCTTGGAAGGATATGGCTACACCTTC
- | TRBJ1-2 | TRBD1 | TRBV19 | CASSTTRQGSTDGYTF | TGTGCCAGTAGTACGACCCGACAGGGATCAACGGATGGCTACACCTTC
- | TRBJ1-6 | TRBD1 | TRBV7-2 | CASSLFRAGGGSPLHF | TGTGCCAGCAGCTTATTTAGGGCAGGGGGGGGATCACCCCTCCACTTT
- | TRBJ1-1 | TRBD1 | TRBV5-6 | CASSTDRAEAFF | TGTGCCAGCAGCACGGACAGGGCGGAAGCTTTCTTT
- | TRBJ1-2 | TRBD1 | TRBV6-6 | CASSPGGGSGYTF | TGTGCCAGCAGCCCAGGAGGGGGCTCCGGCTACACCTTC
- | TRBJ2-1 | - | TRBV7-9 | CASSLKAYLARGDINEQFF | TGTGCCAGCAGCTTAAAAGCTTATCTAGCGAGGGGTGATATCAATGAGCAGTTCTTC
- | TRBJ2-7 | TRBD1 | TRBV2 | CASSAQGVSYEQYF | TGTGCCAGCAGTGCTCAGGGGGTGTCCTACGAGCAGTACTTC
- | TRBJ2-7 | - | TRBV5-4 | CASSSKGSSYEQYF | TGTGCCAGCAGCTCTAAAGGGAGTTCCTACGAGCAGTACTTC
- | TRBJ2-7 | TRBD2 | TRBV15 | CATSREGLTPYEQYF | TGTGCCACCAGCAGAGAGGGACTAACGCCCTACGAGCAGTACTTC
- | TRBJ2-5 | - | TRBV6-5 | CASRPGIFGETQYF | TGTGCCAGCAGACCCGGGATTTTTGGGGAGACCCAGTACTTC
- | TRBJ2-1 | TRBD1 | TRBV12-5 | CASALGQGVANEQFF | TGTGCTAGTGCCCTCGGACAGGGGGTTGCGAATGAGCAGTTCTTC
- | TRBJ2-3 | - | TRBV4-1 | CASSQDTTTDTQYF | TGCGCCAGCAGCCAAGATACGACCACAGATACGCAGTATTTT
- | TRBJ1-5 | - | TRBV2 | CASSEERGGNQPQHF | TGTGCCAGCAGTGAAGAACGGGGCGGCAATCAGCCCCAGCATTTT
- | TRBJ2-3 | TRBD2 | TRBV29-1 | CSVEVVGTSWALDTQYF | TGCAGCGTTGAAGTGGTGGGGACTAGCTGGGCCTTAGATACGCAGTATTTT
- | TRBJ1-2 | - | TRBV6-5 | CASSYTRTGNYGYTF | TGTGCCAGCAGTTACACCCGGACGGGGAACTATGGCTACACCTTC
- | TRBJ2-2 | TRBD1 | TRBV5-4 | CASSPNTGARTGELFF | TGTGCCAGCAGCCCTAACACAGGGGCAAGGACCGGGGAGCTGTTTTTT
- | TRBJ2-2 | - | TRBV4-3 | CASSLKGGSGELFF | TGCGCCAGCAGCCTAAAGGGGGGGAGCGGGGAGCTGTTTTTT
- | TRBJ1-3 | TRBD1 | TRBV6-1 | CASSASGTDSGNTIYF | TGTGCCAGCAGTGCATCCGGGACAGACTCTGGAAACACCATATATTTT
- | TRBJ2-5 | - | TRBV20-1 | CSASEQETQYF | TGCAGTGCTAGTGAGCAAGAGACCCAGTACTTC
- | TRBJ2-5 | TRBD1 | TRBV9 | CASSAGQGGETQYF | TGTGCCAGCAGCGCCGGACAGGGCGGTGAGACCCAGTACTTC
- | TRBJ2-3 | - | TRBV5-1 | CASSLGALANTQYF | TGCGCCAGCAGCTTGGGGGCGTTGGCAAATACGCAGTATTTT
- | TRBJ2-3 | - | TRBV5-1 | CASSNGLTTDTQYF | TGCGCCAGCAGCAATGGACTTACCACAGATACGCAGTATTTT
- | TRBJ1-4 | - | TRBV7-9 | CASSRPVGGAGEKLFF | TGTGCCAGCAGCCGCCCTGTGGGGGGGGCAGGCGAAAAACTGTTTTTT
once | TRBJ1-2 | TRBD1 | TRBV28 | CAGQGVREGYTF | TGTGCCGGACAGGGGGTAAGAGAAGGCTACACCTTC
- | TRBJ2-5 | TRBD1 | TRBV5-1 | CASSLDFGTGPQETQYF | TGCGCCAGCAGCTTGGATTTCGGGACAGGGCCCCAAGAGACCCAGTACTTC
- | TRBJ2-7 | - | TRBV15 | CATSSRDGYEQYF | TGTGCCACCAGCTCCCGGGACGGGTACGAGCAGTACTTC
- | TRBJ2-2 | - | TRBV6-1 | CASSEALSGQNTGELFF | TGTGCCAGCAGTGAAGCGCTTTCGGGACAGAACACCGGGGAGCTGTTTTTT
- | TRBJ2-7 | TRBD1 | TRBV2 | CASSGQGIYEQYF | TGTGCCAGCTCCGGACAGGGAATCTACGAGCAGTACTTC
- | TRBJ2-5 | - | TRBV30 | CAWSVRMALRETQYF | TGTGCCTGGAGTGTACGTATGGCTTTGAGAGAGACCCAGTACTTC
- | TRBJ1-4 | TRBD1 | TRBV28 | CASSTQTGGVGEKLFF | TGTGCCAGCAGTACGCAAACAGGGGGAGTTGGTGAAAAACTGTTTTTT
- | TRBJ2-1 | - | TRBV9 | CASARRVGDLAGEQFF | TGTGCCAGCGCACGACGGGTGGGGGATTTGGCCGGTGAGCAGTTCTTC
- | TRBJ1-1 | - | TRBV19 | CASSILGGSNTEAFF | TGTGCCAGTAGTATCCTTGGTGGTTCAAACACTGAAGCTTTCTTT
- | TRBJ2-1 | TRBD2 | TRBV7-7 | CASSRGGVDEQFF | TGTGCTAGCAGCCGGGGGGGCGTCGATGAGCAGTTCTTC
- | TRBJ2-3 | TRBD1 | TRBV18 | CASSPPGTASTDTQYF | TGTGCCAGCTCACCACCCGGGACAGCGAGCACAGATACGCAGTATTTT